A selection of T cell receptor beta chains follows, all from one sample in a study of a mutant IDH1 vaccine in newly diagnosed glioma. Generated by immunoSEQ multiplex PCR, the TCRdb table keeps only in-frame clones and is missing some. The data show tens of thousands of clones, with around four fifths seen just once and 3.5% to 4.5% held by the top ten. These receptors have no known antigen. This sample comprised PBMCs, obtained from a glioma patient whose treatment included an IDH1 peptide vaccine. The source is a man aged 30 to 39 with glioma. CDR3s include the opening cysteine and the closing phenylalanine or tryptophan. D genes are given only for firm matches. Size is omitted from some rows. Given values are once, few, many or a class for expanded clones.

J gene: TRBJ2-1; V gene: TRBV15; D gene: -; clone size: -; CDR3 protein: CATSFRGTYNEQFF; CDR3 DNA: TGTGCCACCAGCTTCCGGGGGACCTACAATGAGCAGTTCTTC
J gene: TRBJ2-7; V gene: TRBV4-1; D gene: TRBD1; clone size: -; CDR3 protein: CASSHHRDRGHYEQYF; CDR3 DNA: TGCGCCAGCAGCCATCACCGGGACAGGGGGCACTACGAGCAGTACTTC
J gene: TRBJ1-1; V gene: TRBV30; D gene: -; clone size: -; CDR3 protein: CAWDMGTEAFF; CDR3 DNA: TGTGCCTGGGACATGGGCACTGAAGCTTTCTTT
J gene: TRBJ2-2; V gene: TRBV4-1; D gene: -; clone size: -; CDR3 protein: CASSQPGQSNTGELFF; CDR3 DNA: TGCGCCAGCAGCCAGCCTGGACAGTCGAACACCGGGGAGCTGTTTTTT
J gene: TRBJ1-2; V gene: TRBV5-6; D gene: -; clone size: -; CDR3 protein: CASSLGTDHYGYTF; CDR3 DNA: TGTGCCAGCAGCTTGGGGACAGACCACTATGGCTACACCTTC
J gene: TRBJ2-7; V gene: TRBV2; D gene: -; clone size: -; CDR3 protein: CASSEGAGAWSYEQYF; CDR3 DNA: TGTGCCAGCAGTGAAGGGGCAGGGGCTTGGTCCTACGAGCAGTACTTC
J gene: TRBJ1-1; V gene: TRBV7-6; D gene: -; clone size: -; CDR3 protein: CASSTRNRDTEAFF; CDR3 DNA: TGTGCCAGCAGCACCCGGAACAGGGACACTGAAGCTTTCTTT
J gene: TRBJ2-3; V gene: TRBV30; D gene: -; clone size: -; CDR3 protein: CAWSVRRADTQYF; CDR3 DNA: TGTGCCTGGAGTGTACGAAGGGCCGATACGCAGTATTTT
J gene: TRBJ2-5; V gene: TRBV19; D gene: -; clone size: -; CDR3 protein: CASSIQGGETQYF; CDR3 DNA: TGTGCCAGTAGTATCCAAGGTGGGGAGACCCAGTACTTC
J gene: TRBJ2-1; V gene: TRBV7-9; D gene: TRBD1; clone size: -; CDR3 protein: CASSLAPGTGDNEQFF; CDR3 DNA: TGTGCCAGCAGCTTAGCACCCGGGACAGGGGACAATGAGCAGTTCTTC
J gene: TRBJ2-7; V gene: TRBV5-4; D gene: TRBD1; clone size: -; CDR3 protein: CASSLAGQGYEQYF; CDR3 DNA: TGTGCCAGCAGCTTGGCAGGACAGGGCTACGAGCAGTACTTC
J gene: TRBJ2-3; V gene: TRBV5-1; D gene: -; clone size: -; CDR3 protein: CASSPSDYTAVTDTQYF; CDR3 DNA: TGCGCCAGCAGCCCCTCGGACTACACAGCGGTCACAGATACGCAGTATTTT
J gene: TRBJ2-5; V gene: TRBV6-1; D gene: -; clone size: once; CDR3 protein: CASSESRRRAETQYF; CDR3 DNA: TGTGCCAGCAGTGAATCCCGCCGCAGGGCTGAGACCCAGTACTTC
J gene: TRBJ1-2; V gene: TRBV27; D gene: -; clone size: few; CDR3 protein: CASSPGRGGRNYGYTF; CDR3 DNA: TGTGCCAGCAGCCCCGGGAGGGGGGGACGTAACTATGGCTACACCTTC
J gene: TRBJ1-2; V gene: TRBV7-8; D gene: -; clone size: -; CDR3 protein: CASSPERGGYGYTF; CDR3 DNA: TGTGCCAGCAGCCCCGAGAGGGGAGGCTATGGCTACACCTTC
J gene: TRBJ2-7; V gene: TRBV10-3; D gene: -; clone size: -; CDR3 protein: CAIGKWLGETTYEQYF; CDR3 DNA: TGTGCCATCGGAAAGTGGTTAGGGGAGACAACCTACGAGCAGTACTTC
J gene: TRBJ2-1; V gene: TRBV11-2; D gene: -; clone size: -; CDR3 protein: CASSFTSGAGNEQFF; CDR3 DNA: TGTGCCAGCAGCTTTACGTCCGGGGCTGGGAATGAGCAGTTCTTC
J gene: TRBJ2-1; V gene: TRBV29-1; D gene: TRBD2; clone size: -; CDR3 protein: CSARIGTSGYNEQFF; CDR3 DNA: TGCAGCGCGAGAATCGGGACTAGCGGATACAATGAGCAGTTCTTC
J gene: TRBJ1-2; V gene: TRBV6-1; D gene: -; clone size: -; CDR3 protein: CASRMAAAYGYTF; CDR3 DNA: TGTGCCAGCAGGATGGCAGCCGCCTATGGCTACACCTTC
J gene: TRBJ1-1; V gene: TRBV5-4; D gene: TRBD1; clone size: -; CDR3 protein: CASTDRGLLGAEAFF; CDR3 DNA: TGTGCCAGCACCGACAGGGGACTTCTTGGCGCTGAAGCTTTCTTT
J gene: TRBJ2-5; V gene: TRBV7-8; D gene: -; clone size: -; CDR3 protein: CASSTRQGAQYF; CDR3 DNA: TGTGCCAGCAGCACCCGACAAGGGGCCCAGTACTTC
J gene: TRBJ2-7; V gene: TRBV6-5; D gene: -; clone size: -; CDR3 protein: CASSYSTEQYF; CDR3 DNA: TGTGCCAGCAGTTACTCGACTGAGCAGTACTTC
J gene: TRBJ2-1; V gene: TRBV10-1; D gene: -; clone size: -; CDR3 protein: CASSERTLYNEQFF; CDR3 DNA: TGCGCCAGCAGTGAAAGGACGCTATACAATGAGCAGTTCTTC
J gene: TRBJ2-7; V gene: TRBV18; D gene: -; clone size: -; CDR3 protein: CASSPDRAEQYF; CDR3 DNA: TGTGCCAGCTCACCGGACAGAGCAGAGCAGTACTTC
J gene: TRBJ1-1; V gene: TRBV5-5; D gene: TRBD1; clone size: -; CDR3 protein: CASSLGGQGAEAFF; CDR3 DNA: TGTGCCAGCAGCTTGGGAGGGCAGGGGGCCGAAGCTTTCTTT
J gene: TRBJ1-2; V gene: TRBV7-9; D gene: -; clone size: -; CDR3 protein: CASSLYGKTNYGYTF; CDR3 DNA: TGTGCCAGCAGCTTATACGGCAAAACTAACTATGGCTACACCTTC
J gene: TRBJ2-1; V gene: TRBV15; D gene: TRBD1; clone size: -; CDR3 protein: CATSTLTGSYNEQFF; CDR3 DNA: TGTGCCACCAGCACCTTGACAGGGTCCTACAATGAGCAGTTCTTC
J gene: TRBJ1-1; V gene: TRBV6-5; D gene: -; clone size: few; CDR3 protein: CASSYAGGTEAFF; CDR3 DNA: TGTGCCAGCAGTTACGCCGGTGGCACTGAAGCTTTCTTT
J gene: TRBJ1-3; V gene: TRBV27; D gene: -; clone size: -; CDR3 protein: CASSFRPASRGNTIYF; CDR3 DNA: TGTGCCAGCAGTTTTCGTCCGGCCTCGAGAGGAAACACCATATATTTT
J gene: TRBJ2-7; V gene: TRBV5-4; D gene: -; clone size: -; CDR3 protein: CASSPVGIYEQYF; CDR3 DNA: TGTGCCAGCAGTCCGGTTGGGATCTACGAGCAGTACTTC
J gene: TRBJ2-1; V gene: TRBV19; D gene: TRBD1; clone size: -; CDR3 protein: CAHATGQGYNEQFF; CDR3 DNA: TGTGCCCATGCCACGGGACAGGGTTACAATGAGCAGTTCTTC
J gene: TRBJ2-7; V gene: TRBV5-6; D gene: TRBD1; clone size: -; CDR3 protein: CASSLVVLDRGLSEQYF; CDR3 DNA: TGTGCCAGCAGCTTGGTTGTCCTGGACAGGGGGCTTAGCGAGCAGTACTTC
J gene: TRBJ1-6; V gene: TRBV19; D gene: -; clone size: -; CDR3 protein: CASSIEDRASSYNSPLHF; CDR3 DNA: TGTGCCAGTAGTATTGAGGACCGGGCGAGCTCCTATAATTCACCCCTCCACTTT
J gene: TRBJ2-4; V gene: TRBV5-4; D gene: TRBD1; clone size: -; CDR3 protein: CASSLGQGIAKNIQYF; CDR3 DNA: TGTGCCAGCAGCTTAGGACAGGGGATCGCCAAAAACATTCAGTACTTC
J gene: TRBJ1-2; V gene: TRBV4-1; D gene: TRBD1; clone size: -; CDR3 protein: CASSQPVGTVIFNYGYTF; CDR3 DNA: TGCGCCAGCAGCCAACCGGTTGGGACAGTAATATTCAACTATGGCTACACCTTC
J gene: TRBJ1-5; V gene: TRBV30; D gene: -; clone size: few; CDR3 protein: CAWSADSNQPQHF; CDR3 DNA: TGTGCCTGGTCCGCAGACAGCAATCAGCCCCAGCATTTT
J gene: TRBJ2-5; V gene: TRBV5-4; D gene: TRBD1; clone size: -; CDR3 protein: CASNGQGLQETQYF; CDR3 DNA: TGTGCCAGCAACGGACAGGGACTTCAAGAGACCCAGTACTTC
J gene: TRBJ2-7; V gene: TRBV5-5; D gene: -; clone size: -; CDR3 protein: CASSLGRGLLMYEQYF; CDR3 DNA: TGTGCCAGCAGCTTGGGCAGGGGCCTTTTAATGTACGAGCAGTACTTC
J gene: TRBJ2-7; V gene: TRBV28; D gene: -; clone size: -; CDR3 protein: CATREGLTYEQYF; CDR3 DNA: TGTGCCACCCGTGAGGGGTTGACCTACGAGCAGTACTTC
J gene: TRBJ1-1; V gene: TRBV7-7; D gene: -; clone size: -; CDR3 protein: CASSLTGRTEAFF; CDR3 DNA: TGTGCCAGCAGCTTAACGGGTAGAACTGAAGCTTTCTTT
J gene: TRBJ1-6; V gene: TRBV6-5; D gene: TRBD1; clone size: -; CDR3 protein: CASSYGQGVSPLHF; CDR3 DNA: TGTGCCAGCAGTTACGGACAGGGGGTTTCACCCCTCCACTTT
J gene: TRBJ1-2; V gene: TRBV4-1; D gene: -; clone size: -; CDR3 protein: CASSQAPANYGYTF; CDR3 DNA: TGCGCCAGCAGCCAGGCACCAGCTAACTATGGCTACACCTTC
J gene: TRBJ2-7; V gene: TRBV6-1; D gene: -; clone size: -; CDR3 protein: CASSEFVQGVYEQYF; CDR3 DNA: TGTGCCAGCAGTGAATTCGTACAGGGAGTCTACGAGCAGTACTTC
J gene: TRBJ1-4; V gene: TRBV7-8; D gene: -; clone size: -; CDR3 protein: CASSFSNEKLFF; CDR3 DNA: TGTGCCAGCAGCTTTTCTAATGAAAAACTGTTTTTT
J gene: TRBJ1-6; V gene: TRBV9; D gene: TRBD1; clone size: -; CDR3 protein: CASSVARDRGNSPLHF; CDR3 DNA: TGTGCCAGCAGCGTAGCGCGCGACAGGGGGAATTCACCCCTCCACTTT
J gene: TRBJ2-5; V gene: TRBV9; D gene: TRBD2; clone size: -; CDR3 protein: CASSVGGGAGETQYF; CDR3 DNA: TGTGCCAGCAGCGTCGGCGGGGGGGCAGGAGAGACCCAGTACTTC
J gene: TRBJ1-2; V gene: TRBV6-1; D gene: TRBD1; clone size: -; CDR3 protein: CASSEFVSGQGDGYTF; CDR3 DNA: TGTGCCAGCAGTGAATTTGTCAGTGGACAGGGGGATGGCTACACCTTC
J gene: TRBJ1-1; V gene: TRBV28; D gene: -; clone size: -; CDR3 protein: CASSLLVNTEAFF; CDR3 DNA: TGTGCCAGCAGTCTCCTGGTGAACACTGAAGCTTTCTTT
J gene: TRBJ2-7; V gene: TRBV7-2; D gene: TRBD2; clone size: -; CDR3 protein: CASRSTSGEPYEQYF; CDR3 DNA: TGTGCCAGCAGATCGACTAGCGGGGAGCCCTACGAGCAGTACTTC
J gene: TRBJ1-1; V gene: TRBV11-1; D gene: -; clone size: -; CDR3 protein: CATSPGRYTEAFF; CDR3 DNA: TGTGCCACGAGTCCGGGGCGGTACACTGAAGCTTTCTTT
J gene: TRBJ1-5; V gene: TRBV4-1; D gene: -; clone size: -; CDR3 protein: CASSQGGKDQPQHF; CDR3 DNA: TGCGCCAGCAGCCAAGGGGGTAAGGATCAGCCCCAGCATTTT
J gene: TRBJ2-7; V gene: TRBV5-6; D gene: -; clone size: -; CDR3 protein: CASSLSFRGRNEQYF; CDR3 DNA: TGTGCCAGCAGCTTGTCCTTCCGGGGGAGGAACGAGCAGTACTTC
J gene: TRBJ2-7; V gene: TRBV2; D gene: -; clone size: -; CDR3 protein: CASSGLGGAIFYEQYF; CDR3 DNA: TGTGCCAGCAGTGGCCTCGGGGGCGCTATTTTCTACGAGCAGTACTTC
J gene: TRBJ1-1; V gene: TRBV10-3; D gene: TRBD1; clone size: -; CDR3 protein: CAISEDRESSEAFF; CDR3 DNA: TGTGCCATCAGTGAGGACAGGGAATCTTCTGAAGCTTTCTTT
J gene: TRBJ2-1; V gene: TRBV5-1; D gene: -; clone size: -; CDR3 protein: CASSPAGTPEQFF; CDR3 DNA: TGCGCCAGCAGCCCCGCCGGGACTCCAGAGCAGTTCTTC
J gene: TRBJ1-2; V gene: TRBV18; D gene: -; clone size: -; CDR3 protein: CASSPLTENYGYTF; CDR3 DNA: TGTGCCAGCTCACCCCTGACAGAAAACTATGGCTACACCTTC
J gene: TRBJ1-6; V gene: TRBV4-1; D gene: -; clone size: -; CDR3 protein: CASSQGRGTKNSPLHF; CDR3 DNA: TGCGCCAGCAGTCAGGGGCGCGGTACTAAAAATTCACCCCTCCACTTT
J gene: TRBJ1-1; V gene: TRBV4-1; D gene: -; clone size: few; CDR3 protein: CASSQVFYLEAFF; CDR3 DNA: TGCGCCAGCAGCCAAGTCTTTTACCTTGAAGCTTTCTTT
J gene: TRBJ1-1; V gene: TRBV5-5; D gene: TRBD1; clone size: -; CDR3 protein: CASSLGAGGVNTEAFF; CDR3 DNA: TGTGCCAGCAGCTTGGGGGCAGGGGGCGTGAACACTGAAGCTTTCTTT
J gene: TRBJ2-3; V gene: TRBV5-3; D gene: TRBD2; clone size: -; CDR3 protein: CARSSGLAGGQPTDTQYF; CDR3 DNA: TGTGCCAGAAGCTCGGGACTAGCGGGGGGACAACCCACAGATACGCAGTATTTT